These 7 T cell receptor beta chains came from one sample sequenced in a study of blood T cell repertoires in COVID-19 (dated by TCRdb to 2020 to 2022). Receptor libraries were prepared by the immunoSEQ multiplex PCR assay. TCRdb's version of the immuneACCESS table is confined to in-frame rearrangements and falls short of the full clone set. An unresolved V gene accounts for under half of the shortfall where checked; the remainder is of unknown origin. In all, the sample holds some 190,000 clones, and approximately 80% of those were seen once. About 7.8% of the sample is held by the ten biggest clonotypes. The specimen was peripheral blood. The receptors originated from a woman older than 75 with COVID-19, enrolled during active disease.

This rearrangement joins TRBV5-1 to TRBJ1-5; weak D call: TRBD1 (5 bases). CDR1 and CDR2 (germline): SGHRS, YFSETQ. The CDR3 spans 14 residues. V lost 5 bases and J lost 6, with 15 bases in between. The CDR3 spells CASRGEGSSQPQHF. In DNA, the CDR3 is TGCGCCAGCAGGGGGGAGGGTTCCAGTCAGCCCCAGCATTTT.

This clone was detected a few times. The chain has TRBV5-4 and TRBJ1-1; TRBD1 aligns across 9 bases. J was trimmed by 5 bases and V by 5 bases; bases with no gene match: 10. Germline CDR1 and CDR2: SGHNT and YYREEE (reference sequence). CDR3 size: 15 residues. CDR3 sequence: CASSSRTGAHTEAFF. The CDR3 coding sequence is TGTGCCAGCAGTAGCCGGACAGGGGCGCATACTGAAGCTTTCTTT. The full variable domain, in which reference TRBV5-4 and TRBJ1-1 provide the parts outside the CDR3, is ETGVTQSPTHLIKTRGQQVTLRCSSQSGHNTVSWYQQALGQGPQFIFQYYREEENGRGNFPPRFSGLQFPNYSSELNVNALELDDSALYLCASSSRTGAHTEAFFGQGTRLTVV.

The chain uses TRBV7-3 and TRBJ2-1, with D maybe TRBD1 (5 bases). The CDR3 has 15 residues. The V gene's germline CDR1 is SGHTA and CDR2 FQGTGA. Between the trimmed V and J ends, which lost 4 bases and 3 bases, there was a span of 13 bases. The CDR3 loop reads CASSSGATNYNEQFF. Written as DNA, the CDR3 is TGTGCCAGCAGCTCTGGGGCGACAAACTACAATGAGCAGTTCTTC.

The chain carries TRBV5-8 and TRBJ2-1; the D gene is possibly TRBD1 (5 bases). V was shortened by 4 bases and J by 6 bases, with 17 bases between the two germline ends. The CDR3 consists of 15 residues. Germline V gene data show CDR1 as SGHTS and CDR2 as YDEGEE. This CDR3 is CASSHLKGWSNEQFF. The CDR3 bases are TGTGCCAGCAGCCATCTCAAGGGGTGGTCCAATGAGCAGTTCTTC.

The J gene is TRBJ1-5, the V gene TRBV10-3, with D unclear. The V end lost 3 bases, the J end lost 1 base, and 10 bases lay between the germline ends. The CDR3 length is 15 residues. Per the germline V gene, CDR1 is ENHRY and CDR2 is SYGVKD. The CDR3 spells CAISDGGQSNQPQHF. DNA of the CDR3: TGTGCCATCAGTGATGGTGGGCAGAGCAATCAGCCCCAGCATTTT.

The CDR3 loop reads CASISRTDLRYTEAFF. CDR3 in DNA: TGTGCCAGTATTTCTCGGACAGACCTCAGGTACACTGAAGCTTTCTTT. This chain uses TRBV19 with TRBJ1-1; D is perhaps TRBD1 (6 bases). This CDR3 spans 16 amino acids. Trimming took 7 bases from V and 3 from J, leaving 21 bases between them. CDR1 is LNHDA, CDR2 SQIVND, per germline (reference sequence).

The chain has TRBV2 and TRBJ1-2, with D perhaps TRBD1 (5 bases). V was cut by 0 bases and J by 3 bases, with 11 bases left in between. There are 15 residues in the CDR3. The germline CDR1 and CDR2 sequences are SNHLY and FYNNEI. The CDR3 nucleotides read TGTGCCAGCAGTGAAGCTGGGGGGACGTACTATGGCTACACCTTC. Protein: CASSEAGGTYYGYTF.